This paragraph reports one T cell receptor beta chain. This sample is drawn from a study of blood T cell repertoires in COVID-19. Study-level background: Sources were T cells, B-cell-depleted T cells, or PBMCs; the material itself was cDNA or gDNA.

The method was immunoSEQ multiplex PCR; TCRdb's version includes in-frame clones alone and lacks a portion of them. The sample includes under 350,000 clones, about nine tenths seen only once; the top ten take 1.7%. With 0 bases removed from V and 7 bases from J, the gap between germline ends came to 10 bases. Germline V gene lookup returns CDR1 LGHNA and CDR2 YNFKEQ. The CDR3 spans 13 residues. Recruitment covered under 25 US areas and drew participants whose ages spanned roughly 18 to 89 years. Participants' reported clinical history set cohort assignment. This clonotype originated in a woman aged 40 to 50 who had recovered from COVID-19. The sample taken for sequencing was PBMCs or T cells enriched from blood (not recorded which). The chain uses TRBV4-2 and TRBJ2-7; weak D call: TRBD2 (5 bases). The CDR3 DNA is TGTGCCAGCAGCCAAGATTTAGCGCGTGAGCAGTACTTC. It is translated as CASSQDLAREQYF.